The rows below give T cell receptor beta chains drawn from one sample of a study of T cell repertoires in cytomegalovirus infection. TCRdb re-called the reads through MiXCR, storing one row per CDR3 protein. The sample carries some 310,000 distinct CDR3 sequences, approximately 25% recorded once. No antigens are known for them. This specimen consisted of cultured PBMCs, obtained from culture after CMV antigen stimulation. The receptors were sampled from a human donor in good health (CMV status not recorded). Some clones in this sample may be carry-over from other donors' samples. CDR3s include the opening cysteine and the closing phenylalanine or tryptophan. The D gene is left open where the match is weak. Clone size, where shown, is once, few, many, or a class for clones that have expanded.

v_gene	j_gene	abundance	d_gene	CDR3nt	CDR3aa
TRBV13	TRBJ2-7	NA	TRBD1	TGTGCCAGCAGCTTAGGGACAGGGGCTCTCTACGAGCAGTACTTC	CASSLGTGALYEQYF
TRBV12-3/TRBV12-4	TRBJ2-3	NA	TRBD2	TGTGCCAGCAGCTTCATAGCGGGGAGCACAGATACGCAGTATTTT	CASSFIAGSTDTQYF
TRBV27	TRBJ2-1	NA	NA	TGTGCCAGCAGCATAGACAGCTCCTACAATGAGCAGTTCTTC	CASSIDSSYNEQFF
TRBV7-7	TRBJ1-4	many	NA	TGTGCCAGCAGCCCAGAGCGGGGAGAAAAACTGTTTTTT	CASSPERGEKLFF
TRBV15	TRBJ2-7	NA	TRBD1	TGTGCCACCAGCAGAGATGGGACAGGGGTCTACGAGCAGTACTTC	CATSRDGTGVYEQYF
TRBV7-2	TRBJ2-5	many	NA	TGTGCCAGCAGCTTAGCGAGTCACGAGACCCAGTACTTC	CASSLASHETQYF
TRBV7-2	TRBJ2-1	NA	TRBD2	TGTGCCAGCAGCCACGGGGACTATTCTCTCGATGAGCAGTTCTTC	CASSHGDYSLDEQFF
TRBV20-1	TRBJ2-5	few	TRBD2	TGCAGTGCTCGGTGGACTAGCGGGACTGAGACCCAGTACTTC	CSARWTSGTETQYF
TRBV13	TRBJ2-7	NA	TRBD2	TGTGCCAGCAGCTTAGAGTCAGGGAGGGCCTACGAGCAGTACTTC	CASSLESGRAYEQYF
TRBV5-6	TRBJ1-4	NA	NA	TGTGCCAGCAGCTTTCGGCGGTTTATCGGCGAAAAACTGTTTTTT	CASSFRRFIGEKLFF